One and the same sample provided the 25 T cell receptor beta chains below, sequenced in a study of blood T cells in healthy people across ages. Next came a second PCR, run for about 7 to 12 cycles, which used a sample-barcoded 5' primer along with a J-beta primer mix. From the 5' RACE reads, TCRdb called clonotypes with MiXCR, one entry per CDR3 protein. The sample includes some 1.6 million distinct CDR3 sequences, 30% to 40% of them seen just once. Sequencing used blood. Source of these receptors: a woman aged 25 to 39 in good health.

The chain couples TRBV5-4 to TRBJ2-4, with TRBD1 identical over 10 bases. The last part of the DNA fits TRBJ2-7 better; the J call may be wrong. Germline V lookup: CDR1 SGHNT, CDR2 YYREEE (reference sequence). This CDR3 comprises 16 residues. The chain's CDR3 is CASSFSATGGMDEQYF. The CDR3 DNA follows: TGTGCCAGCAGCTTCTCTGCGACAGGGGGCATGGACGAGCAGTACTTC.

This clonotype was found a few times. The chain has TRBV13 and TRBJ2-5, with D possibly being TRBD2 (7 bases). The length of the CDR3 is 16 residues. Trimming cost V 5 bases and J 1 base, with 17 bases left between them. Germline CDR1 and CDR2: PRHDT and FYEKMQ (reference sequence). CDR3 sequence (DNA): TGTGCCAGCAGCCCCGCGGGGGCTTCCCCCCAAGAGACCCAGTACTTC. This translates into CASSPAGASPQETQYF. The whole variable domain, filled in from reference TRBV13 and TRBJ2-5, reads AAGVIQSPRHLIKEKRETATLKCYPIPRHDTVYWYQQGPGQDPQFLISFYEKMQSDKGSIPDRFSAQQFSDYHSELNMSSLELGDSALYFCASSPAGASPQETQYFGPGTRLLVL.

The chain combines TRBV9 with TRBJ2-2; D call uncertain. The CDR3 contains 14 residues. Between the trimmed V and J ends, which lost 3 bases and 8 bases, there was a span of 14 bases. CDR1 and CDR2 (germline): SGDLS, YYNGEE. The chain's CDR3 is CASSAVLLGGELFF. In DNA, the CDR3 is TGTGCCAGCAGCGCCGTCCTTCTTGGAGGGGAGCTGTTTTTT.

This clonotype was detected a few times. The chain links TRBV25-1 to TRBJ1-2; the D is unclear. CDR1 is MGHDK, CDR2 SYGVNS, per germline. V was cut by 0 bases and J by 10 bases, with 15 bases left in between. The CDR3 consists of 14 residues. The CDR3 region is CASSEYGEDWSYTF. CDR3 sequence (DNA): TGTGCCAGCAGTGAATACGGGGAAGATTGGTCCTACACCTTC.

The CDR3: CAGGRALSSYNEQFF. The CDR3 DNA reads as TGTGCCGGCGGGAGGGCCTTATCATCCTACAATGAGCAGTTCTTC. The chain couples TRBV7-2 to TRBJ2-1, with TRBD2 identical over 9 bases. The V gene's germline CDR1 is SGHTA and CDR2 FQGNSA. This CDR3 spans 15 amino acids. The ends lost 11 bases at V and 1 base at J; junction bases unmatched: 9. The full variable domain, its missing parts supplied by reference TRBV7-2 and TRBJ2-1, is GAGVSQSPSNKVTEKGKDVELRCDPISGHTALYWYRQSLGQGLEFLIYFQGNSAPDKSGLPSDRFSAERTGGSVSTLTIQRTQQEDSAVYLCAGGRALSSYNEQFFGPGTRLTVL.

The V and J genes are TRBV25-1 and TRBJ2-7; tentative D call: TRBD1 (6 bases). Germline CDR1 reads MGHDK; CDR2 reads SYGVNS. There are 15 residues in the CDR3. The V gene lost 1 base and the J gene lost 2 bases, with 12 bases spanning the gap. The CDR3 coding sequence is TGTGCCAGCAGTGAATCCCAGGACAGAACCTACGAGCAGTACTTC. Protein sequence: CASSESQDRTYEQYF.

V usage is TRBV14 and J usage is TRBJ2-2, with D unresolved. This CDR3 has 14 residues. V lost 2 bases, J lost 4 bases, and 8 bases lay in between. Germline values: CDR1 SGHDN, CDR2 FVKESK. In DNA, the CDR3 is TGTGCCAGCAGCCAATTGGTCACCACCGGGGAGCTGTTTTTT. It specifies CASSQLVTTGELFF.

This clonotype appeared a few times. The chain combines TRBV27 with TRBJ2-5, with 10 bases that match TRBD2. The DNA end favors TRBJ2-7, so the J call may be wrong. Germline values: CDR1 MNHEY, CDR2 SMNVEV (reference sequence). CDR3 length: 14 amino acids. The CDR3 coding sequence is TGTGCCAGCAGTTTACTAGCGGGAGCGGGCGAGCAGTACTTC. Translated, it gives CASSLLAGAGEQYF.

This clonotype was seen a few times. The chain recombines TRBV20-1 with TRBJ2-5; D is possibly TRBD1 (5 bases). Germline V gene sequence: CDR1 DFQATT, CDR2 SNEGSKA (reference sequence). Trimming removed 7 bases at V and 5 bases at J, with 17 bases between. The CDR3 has 13 residues. Here the CDR3 reads CSGQGVSGETQYF. The CDR3 DNA is TGCAGTGGGCAAGGGGTCTCAGGGGAGACCCAGTACTTC.

The CDR3 DNA is TGTGCCAGCAGCTCCGGAGTTTCAGGGCCAGATACGCAGTATTTT. This encodes CASSSGVSGPDTQYF. The rearrangement joins TRBV11-2 to TRBJ2-3; a possible D gene is TRBD1 (5 bases). CDR3 size: 15 residues. The ends were cut back, 4 bases at V and 4 bases at J, with 15 bases in the middle. Per germline, CDR1 SGHAT and CDR2 FQNNGV. The complete variable domain, with remaining parts taken from reference TRBV11-2 and TRBJ2-3, reads EAGVAQSPRYKIIEKRQSVAFWCNPISGHATLYWYQQILGQGPKLLIQFQNNGVVDDSQLPKDRFSAERLKGVDSTLKIQPAKLEDSAVYLCASSSGVSGPDTQYFGPGTRLTVL.

The rearrangement uses TRBV28 and TRBJ1-2; the D is unclear. The CDR3 has 12 amino acids. Germline V CDR1 and CDR2: MDHEN, SYDVKM. V gave up 7 bases and J gave up 4 bases, with 10 bases separating them. This chain's CDR3 is CASNSVGYGYTF. CDR3 coding DNA: TGTGCCAGCAACAGCGTCGGCTATGGCTACACCTTC.

This clonotype appeared a few times. The chain uses TRBV7-9 and TRBJ2-5; no clear D. The DNA end favors TRBJ2-7, so the J call may be wrong. The CDR3 extends over 13 amino acids. Germline V gene data show CDR1 as SEHNR and CDR2 as FQNEAQ (reference sequence). In DNA form, the CDR3 reads TGTGCCAGCAGCCCCCCTCAGTCCCACGAGCAGTACTTC. Encoded protein: CASSPPQSHEQYF.

Concerning this clonotype itself: Given a much more abundant clone one base away, this may be a read error. The CDR3 protein is CASRGSSGANVRTF. The CDR3 DNA reads TGTGCCAGCAGGGGAAGCTCTGGGGCCAACGTCCGGACTTTC. The chain links TRBV12-3 or TRBV12-4 to TRBJ2-6, with D possibly being TRBD1 (5 bases). This CDR3 has 14 residues.

With regard to this clonotype: This may be a read error: a much more frequent sequence differs by one nucleotide. This sequence joins TRBV11-2 and TRBJ2-4; 10 bases map to TRBD2. The DNA end is a closer match to TRBJ2-7, so the J assignment may be wrong. Per the germline V gene, CDR1 is SGHAT and CDR2 is FQNNGV. The CDR3 extends over 15 amino acids. The CDR3 here is CTSSPGLAAAYEQYF. DNA for the CDR3: TGTACCAGCAGCCCAGGACTAGCGGCAGCCTACGAGCAGTACTTC.

CDR3 loop: CASTRTGNTEAFF. The CDR3 DNA is TGTGCCAGCACCCGGACAGGGAACACTGAAGCTTTCTTT. The chain couples TRBV12-3 or TRBV12-4 to TRBJ1-1; 7 bases match TRBD1. V lost 7 bases to trimming and J lost 1 base; unmatched junction nucleotides: 3. The CDR3 length is 13 residues.

For the CDR3, the DNA is TGTGCCAGCAGTTTAGAGGTAGCGGGGGGAGTTGAGCAGTTCTTC. Translated, it gives CASSLEVAGGVEQFF. The V and J genes are TRBV12-3 or TRBV12-4 and TRBJ2-1, with TRBD2 matching 10 bases. Trimming removed 1 base from V and 9 bases from J; junction bases left unmatched: 6. The CDR3 is 15 amino acids.

This clonotype appeared a few times. The rearrangement joins TRBV4-1 to TRBJ1-5; the D is unclear. CDR1 MGHRA and CDR2 YSYEKL come from the germline V gene. This CDR3 contains 14 residues. Trimming left V 8 bases short and J 7 bases short, with 18 bases between. The CDR3 sequence: CASSPGLGGQPQHF. CDR3 in DNA: TGCGCCAGCTCCCCAGGACTGGGAGGACAGCCCCAGCATTTT.

Only a few counts were recorded for this clonotype. The V call is TRBV6-2 or TRBV6-3, the J call TRBJ2-3, with TRBD1 matching over 9 bases. V lost 2 bases to trimming and J lost 2 bases; unmatched junction nucleotides: 11. Germline assignment: CDR1 MNHEY and CDR2 SVGEGT. The CDR3 has 18 amino acids. The CDR3 loop is CASSYHPGTGTITDTQYF. The CDR3, as DNA: TGTGCCAGCAGTTACCACCCCGGGACAGGGACGATCACAGATACGCAGTATTTT.

The genes are TRBV4-2 and TRBJ1-1, with 9 bases aligning to TRBD1. This CDR3 comprises 13 residues. Germline CDR1 reads LGHNA; CDR2 reads YNFKEQ. Trimming at V came to 0 bases and at J to 7 bases, leaving 0 bases not matched to a gene. The CDR3 nucleotides read TGTGCCAGCAGCCAAGAGGACAGGGGTGAAGCTTTCTTT. It translates to CASSQEDRGEAFF.

This clonotype was seen at least ten times. This rearrangement joins TRBV28 to TRBJ2-7, with D hard to call. The CDR3 is 13 amino acids. V shed 6 bases and J shed 2 bases, with 11 bases lying between them. CDR1 and CDR2 from the germline V gene are MDHEN and SYDVKM. CDR3: CASSLSPAYEQYF. CDR3 DNA: TGTGCCAGCAGCCTGAGTCCTGCCTACGAGCAGTACTTC.

The gene calls are TRBV7-3 and TRBJ2-3; TRBD2 agrees at 13 bases. The ends lost 0 bases at V and 7 bases at J; junction bases unmatched: 4. CDR1 and CDR2 (germline): SGHTA, FQGTGA. The CDR3 consists of 16 residues. The CDR3 loop is CASSLTTSGGTNTQYF. The CDR3 nucleotides read TGTGCCAGCAGCTTAACGACTAGCGGGGGGACCAATACGCAGTATTTT.

In its sample, this clonotype was seen a few times. CDR3 region: CASSRDPGYNEQFF. The CDR3 nucleotides are TGTGCCAGCAGCCGGGACCCTGGGTACAATGAGCAGTTCTTC. V and J are TRBV14 and TRBJ2-1; TRBD1 or TRBD2 may be the D gene (5 bases each). The CDR3 is made up of 14 amino acids. The germline V and J ends were trimmed by 4 bases and 4 bases, with 11 bases remaining between them. Germline V gene data show CDR1 as SGHDN and CDR2 as FVKESK.

The CDR3 here is CASSLRTEVYEQYF. The CDR3 DNA reads as TGTGCCAGCAGCTTACGGACAGAAGTATACGAGCAGTACTTC. The chain joins TRBV7-6 to TRBJ2-7; weak D call: TRBD1 (6 bases). V was shortened by 2 bases and J by 4 bases, with 12 bases between the two germline ends. The CDR3 extends over 14 amino acids. Germline assignment: CDR1 SGHVS and CDR2 FNYEAQ.

This clonotype appeared a few times. The chain employs TRBV15 and TRBJ2-6; D ambiguous. Germline V gives CDR1 LNHNV, CDR2 YYDKDF (reference sequence). V lost 5 bases and J lost 4, with 6 bases in between. The CDR3 has 13 amino acids. DNA for the CDR3: TGTGCCACCAGCGTTAAGGGGGCCAACGTCCTGACTTTC. Translation: CATSVKGANVLTF.

The rearrangement links TRBV5-1 to TRBJ1-1; no clear D. With 4 bases removed from V and 1 base from J, the gap between germline ends came to 8 bases. The CDR3 runs 13 residues. Per germline, CDR1 SGHRS and CDR2 YFSETQ. The CDR3: CASSGQENTEAFF. The CDR3 nucleotides are TGCGCCAGCAGCGGGCAGGAGAACACTGAAGCTTTCTTT.